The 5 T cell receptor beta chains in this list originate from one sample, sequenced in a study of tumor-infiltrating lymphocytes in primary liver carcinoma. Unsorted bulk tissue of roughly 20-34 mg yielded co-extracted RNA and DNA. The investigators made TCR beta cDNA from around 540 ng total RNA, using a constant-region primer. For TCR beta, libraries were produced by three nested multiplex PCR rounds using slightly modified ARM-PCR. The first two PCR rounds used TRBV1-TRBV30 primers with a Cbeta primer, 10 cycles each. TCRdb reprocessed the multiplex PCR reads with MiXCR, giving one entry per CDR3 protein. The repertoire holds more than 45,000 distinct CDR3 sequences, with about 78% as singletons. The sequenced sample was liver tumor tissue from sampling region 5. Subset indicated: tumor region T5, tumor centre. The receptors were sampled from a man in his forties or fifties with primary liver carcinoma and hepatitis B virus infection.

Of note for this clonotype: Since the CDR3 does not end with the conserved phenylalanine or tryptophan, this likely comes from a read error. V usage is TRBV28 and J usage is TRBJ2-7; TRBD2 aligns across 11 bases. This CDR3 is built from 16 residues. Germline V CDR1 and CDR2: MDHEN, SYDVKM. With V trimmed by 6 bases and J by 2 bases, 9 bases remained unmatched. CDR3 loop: CASSPRTSGLPYEQYL. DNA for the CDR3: TGTGCCAGCAGCCCAAGGACTAGCGGGCTTCCCTACGAGCAGTACCTC.

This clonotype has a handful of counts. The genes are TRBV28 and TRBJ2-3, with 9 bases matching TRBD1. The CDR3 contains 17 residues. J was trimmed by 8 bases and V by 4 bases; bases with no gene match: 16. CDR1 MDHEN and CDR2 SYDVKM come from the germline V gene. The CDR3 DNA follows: TGTGCCAGCAGTTCGAGGGCCGGGACAGGGATAGCTGGTACGCAGTATTTT. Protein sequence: CASSSRAGTGIAGTQYF.

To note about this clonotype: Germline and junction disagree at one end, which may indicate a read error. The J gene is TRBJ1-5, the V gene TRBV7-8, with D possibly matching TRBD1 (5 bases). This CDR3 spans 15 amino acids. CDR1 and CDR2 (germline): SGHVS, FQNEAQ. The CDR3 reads CASSLGTWENQSQHF. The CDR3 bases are TGTGCCAGCAGCTTAGGGACATGGGAAAATCAGTCCCAGCATTTT. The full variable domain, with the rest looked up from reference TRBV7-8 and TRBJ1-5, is GAGVSQSPRYKVAKRGQDVALRCDPISGHVSLFWYQQALGQGPEFLTYFQNEAQLDKSGLPSDRFFAERPEGSVSTLKIQRTQQEDSAVYLCASSLGTWENQSQHFGDGTRLSIL.

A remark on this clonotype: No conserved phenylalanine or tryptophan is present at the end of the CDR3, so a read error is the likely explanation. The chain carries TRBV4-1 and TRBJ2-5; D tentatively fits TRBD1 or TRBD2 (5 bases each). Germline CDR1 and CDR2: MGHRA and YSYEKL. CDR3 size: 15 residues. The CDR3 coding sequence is TGCGCTAGCAGCCTACTTCCGGGACGGCAAGAGACCCAGTACTTA. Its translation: CASSLLPGRQETQYL.

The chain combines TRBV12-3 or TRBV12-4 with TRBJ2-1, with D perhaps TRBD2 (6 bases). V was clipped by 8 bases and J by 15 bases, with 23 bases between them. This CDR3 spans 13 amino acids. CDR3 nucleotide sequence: TGTGCCAGCGCCGGACAAGCGGGCTCCAGAGGGTTCTTC. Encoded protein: CASAGQAGSRGFF.